The 18 T cell receptor beta chains below were found in one sample sequenced in a study of human T cells and chemical hapten exposure. Via MiXCR, TCRdb re-called the RACE reads, giving one row per CDR3 protein. The sample records about 340,000 distinct CDR3 sequences, approximately 6.9% being singletons. Sample time point: patch test 1, 2 weeks after DPC sensitization. Treatment of the sample: therapeutic diphenylcyclopropenone sensitization with weekly scalp DPC. The sample consisted of whole blood, taken in connection with sensitization to the hapten diphenylcyclopropenone (DPC). The receptors were gathered from a woman aged 18-29 years with alopecia areata. Some clones in this sample may be carry-over from other donors' samples.

This clonotype appeared many times. The chain recombines TRBV4-2 with TRBJ2-5, with D uncertain. Between the trimmed V and J ends, which lost 0 bases and 2 bases, there was a span of 7 bases. Germline CDR1 LGHNA, CDR2 YNFKEQ. This CDR3 has 14 amino acids. The CDR3 DNA follows: TGTGCCAGCAGCCAAGAACGGGTTCAAGAGACCCAGTACTTC. This sequence encodes CASSQERVQETQYF.

This sequence joins TRBV6-2 or TRBV6-3 and TRBJ2-5; 7 bases line up with TRBD1. The germline gives CDR1 MNHEY, CDR2 SVGEGT. The trim removed 4 bases at V and 2 bases at J, leaving 10 bases unmatched. This CDR3 has 16 residues. The DNA of the CDR3 is TGTGCCAGCAGTTTTCCGCCGGGACAGATACAAGAGACCCAGTACTTC. Its protein product is CASSFPPGQIQETQYF.

This clonotype was seen many times. The chain recombines TRBV2 with TRBJ2-7, with 7 nucleotides matching TRBD1. Germline V gene lookup returns CDR1 SNHLY and CDR2 FYNNEI. With V trimmed by 3 bases and J by 7 bases, 12 bases remained unmatched. This CDR3 is built from 15 residues. CDR3 sequence reads: CASSELTGHTPEQYF. For the CDR3, the DNA is TGTGCCAGCAGTGAGTTGACAGGGCATACGCCTGAGCAGTACTTC.

This clonotype was detected only a few times. The genes are TRBV18 and TRBJ1-1; D unresolved. This CDR3 has 14 residues. V gave up 1 base and J gave up 1 base, with 7 bases separating them. The germline gives CDR1 KGHSH, CDR2 LQKENI. For the CDR3, the DNA is TGTGCCAGCTCACCACAGGCCGAGAACACTGAAGCTTTCTTT. This encodes CASSPQAENTEAFF.

This clonotype was counted only a few times. The gene calls are TRBV3-1 and TRBJ1-1; D gene ambiguous. This CDR3 has 13 residues. CDR1 and CDR2 from the germline V gene are LGHDT and YNNKEL (reference sequence). V lost 0 bases, J lost 2 bases, and 4 bases lay in between. The chain's CDR3 is CASSQERNTEAFF. The CDR3, as DNA: TGTGCCAGCAGCCAAGAACGAAACACTGAAGCTTTCTTT.

This clonotype was recorded a few times. The rearrangement uses TRBV27 and TRBJ2-3, with D possibly matching TRBD1 (6 bases). CDR1 and CDR2 (germline): MNHEY, SMNVEV (reference sequence). The ends were cut back, 5 bases at V and 2 bases at J, with 14 bases in the middle. This CDR3 spans 15 amino acids. The CDR3 loop reads CASSLGWGPTDTQYF. As DNA, the CDR3 is TGTGCCAGCAGTCTCGGATGGGGGCCCACAGATACGCAGTATTTT.

This clonotype was observed many times. CDR3 nucleotide sequence: TGTGCCAGCAGTTTGGCTGGAGTCCAGCCCCAGCATTTT. It encodes CASSLAGVQPQHF. The V gene is TRBV12-3 or TRBV12-4, the J gene TRBJ1-5; D is undetermined. CDR3 length: 13 residues. Trimming removed 3 bases at V and 7 bases at J, with 10 bases between.

The chain has TRBV5-1 and TRBJ2-3, with TRBD2 matching 7 bases. After removal of 4 bases from V and 5 bases from J, the junction contained 16 bases not matched to a gene. The CDR3 covers 17 residues. Germline CDR1 reads SGHRS; CDR2 reads YFSETQ. The CDR3 DNA sequence: TGCGCCAGCAGCGCAATCGCGGGAGACCCTACCCAAGATACGCAGTATTTT. Amino acids: CASSAIAGDPTQDTQYF. The full variable domain, completed using reference TRBV5-1 and TRBJ2-3, is KAGVTQTPRYLIKTRGQQVTLSCSPISGHRSVSWYQQTPGQGLQFLFEYFSETQRNKGNFPGRFSGRQFSNSRSEMNVSTLELGDSALYLCASSAIAGDPTQDTQYFGPGTRLTVL.

V gene TRBV12-3 or TRBV12-4 combines with J gene TRBJ1-2; 7 bases agree with TRBD1. V dropped 5 bases and J dropped 7; count of bases not matched to a gene: 4. The CDR3 is 12 residues long. In DNA form, the CDR3 reads TGTGCCAGCAGTCGGACAGGAGCTGGCTACACCTTC. It codes for CASSRTGAGYTF.

This clonotype has only a few counts. This chain links TRBV7-2 with TRBJ1-2; D uncertain. In germline, CDR1 is SGHTA, CDR2 FQGNSA. The V end was cut by 1 base, the J end by 0 bases, with 9 bases between. CDR3 length: 15 amino acids. The chain's CDR3 is CASSLGRVSNYGYTF. The CDR3 DNA reads TGTGCCAGCAGCTTAGGGCGAGTTTCTAACTATGGCTACACCTTC. The variable domain in full, completed from reference TRBV7-2 and TRBJ1-2, reads GAGVSQSPSNKVTEKGKDVELRCDPISGHTALYWYRQSLGQGLEFLIYFQGNSAPDKSGLPSDRFSAERTGGSVSTLTIQRTQQEDSAVYLCASSLGRVSNYGYTFGSGTRLTVV.

A few counts support this clonotype. This chain uses TRBV4-1 with TRBJ2-7; possibly TRBD1 or TRBD2 for D (5 bases each). The V gene lost 1 base and the J gene lost 9 bases, with 16 bases spanning the gap. The CDR3 runs to 14 residues. CDR1 and CDR2 from the germline V gene are MGHRA and YSYEKL. The DNA of the CDR3 is TGCGCCAGCAGCCAAGCCGGGACCCTCGATGTGCAGTACTTC. Protein sequence: CASSQAGTLDVQYF.

This clonotype has at least ten counts. The chain links TRBV20-1 to TRBJ2-1, with TRBD2 matching over 15 bases. Germline V CDR1 and CDR2: DFQATT, SNEGSKA (reference sequence). The CDR3 extends over 24 amino acids. The J segment lost 0 bases and the V segment lost 3 bases, leaving 24 bases of the junction unmatched. The CDR3 coding sequence is TGCAGTGCTAGGGTCCTGTCCCCTGTTGCCACCGGGACTAGCGGGGGGAGCTCCTACAATGAGCAGTTCTTC. This encodes CSARVLSPVATGTSGGSSYNEQFF.

This clonotype was counted only a few times. At one end the junction does not follow the germline gene, possibly because of a read error. The chain combines TRBV7-6 with TRBJ1-4, with a tentative D call TRBD1 (6 bases). CDR3 length: 12 amino acids. The germline gives CDR1 SGHVS, CDR2 FNYEAQ. CDR3 DNA sequence: TGTGCCAGCAGCTTAGTAAAGGGACCGACAGGTTTT. This sequence encodes CASSLVKGPTGF.

This clonotype was detected a few times. CDR3 DNA sequence: TGCAGTGCTCACGGGGGGGGCGCGTACTATAATTCACCCCTCCACTTT. Residues: CSAHGGGAYYNSPLHF. V gene TRBV20-1 combines with J gene TRBJ1-6; D might be TRBD1 (6 bases). Germline lookup yields CDR1 DFQATT and CDR2 SNEGSKA (reference sequence). The CDR3 loop spans 16 amino acids. V lost 5 bases and J 3 bases, leaving 17 bases between the germline ends.

This clonotype was found a few times. Compared with germline, one end of the junction differs, possibly owing to a read error. This chain connects TRBV7-2 to TRBJ2-1, with TRBD1 identical over 9 bases. CDR1 is SGHTA and CDR2 is FQGNSA in the germline V gene. The CDR3 extends over 18 amino acids. CDR3 DNA sequence: TGTGCCAGCAGCTTAGAAAGCGCGAGGTACCTCCCCGGGACAGGGTCGGGCTTC. It yields the protein CASSLESARYLPGTGSGF.

J is TRBJ2-3 and V is TRBV6-2 or TRBV6-3, with TRBD2 identical over 7 bases. Looked up from germline, CDR1 is MNHEY and CDR2 is SVGEGT. CDR3 length: 14 amino acids. The trim removed 6 bases at V and 1 base at J, leaving 4 bases unmatched. The CDR3 loop is CASRMSGGTDTQYF. The CDR3 nucleotides read TGTGCCAGCAGGATGAGCGGGGGCACAGATACGCAGTATTTT.

This clonotype was counted at least ten times. CDR3 in DNA: TGCAGCGTTGTTCCCCGGGACAGGGTCGACAATGAGCAGTTCTTC. Residues: CSVVPRDRVDNEQFF. The chain carries TRBV29-1 and TRBJ2-1, with TRBD1 matching over 9 bases. This CDR3 has 15 residues. From germline, CDR1 is SQVTM and CDR2 ANQGSEA. The V and J ends lost 4 bases and 5 bases, in that order; junction bases with no gene match: 9.

The J gene is TRBJ1-1, the V gene TRBV20-1; D is perhaps TRBD1 (6 bases). With 1 base removed from V and 0 bases from J, the gap between germline ends came to 9 bases. This CDR3 is built from 14 residues. CDR1 is DFQATT, CDR2 SNEGSKA, per germline (reference sequence). The CDR3 nucleotides are TGCAGTGCTAGAGCGGGGGCACTGAACACTGAAGCTTTCTTT. It encodes CSARAGALNTEAFF.